Described below is a single TCR beta chain sequence and its context. The data originate from a study of technical replicates of blood from several donors. Sequenced by immunoSEQ multiplex PCR; TCRdb stores in-frame clones only, minus some. The sample lists about 100,000 clones, roughly 95% seen once, with 0.21% in the top ten. CDR1 and CDR2 from the germline V gene are SGHVS and FQNEAQ. With 4 bases clipped from V and 5 bases from J, the junction kept 4 bases outside the gene matches. The CDR3 extends over 14 amino acids. This TCR was recovered from a human donor in good health. The material sequenced was T cells isolated from PBMCs. The chain combines TRBV7-8 with TRBJ1-4, with 7 bases aligning to TRBD1. The CDR3: CASSSLTGNEKLFF. The CDR3 DNA follows: TGTGCCAGCAGCTCGTTGACAGGGAATGAAAAACTGTTTTTT.